This TCR beta chain was retrieved from a study of shared clonotypes between healthy human individuals. The table lists this clone with a count of one. Using immunoSEQ multiplex PCR, the repertoire was profiled, and TCRdb retains in-frame clones only, with some absent. Of around 700,000 clones detected, 72% appear once; the ten largest clones hold under 2%. There are 19 residues in the CDR3. Trimming took 0 bases from V and 2 from J, leaving 20 bases between them. CDR1 and CDR2 (germline): LGHNA, YNFKEQ. This receptor was obtained from a young woman in good health. The material sequenced was memory CD4+ T cells sorted from blood. The subset: CD45RA-negative fraction. J is TRBJ2-1 and V is TRBV4-2, with no clear D. CDR3 protein: CASSQDLDLGIYAYNEQFF. The DNA for the CDR3 is TGTGCCAGCAGCCAAGATCTTGACTTAGGAATTTACGCCTACAATGAGCAGTTCTTC.